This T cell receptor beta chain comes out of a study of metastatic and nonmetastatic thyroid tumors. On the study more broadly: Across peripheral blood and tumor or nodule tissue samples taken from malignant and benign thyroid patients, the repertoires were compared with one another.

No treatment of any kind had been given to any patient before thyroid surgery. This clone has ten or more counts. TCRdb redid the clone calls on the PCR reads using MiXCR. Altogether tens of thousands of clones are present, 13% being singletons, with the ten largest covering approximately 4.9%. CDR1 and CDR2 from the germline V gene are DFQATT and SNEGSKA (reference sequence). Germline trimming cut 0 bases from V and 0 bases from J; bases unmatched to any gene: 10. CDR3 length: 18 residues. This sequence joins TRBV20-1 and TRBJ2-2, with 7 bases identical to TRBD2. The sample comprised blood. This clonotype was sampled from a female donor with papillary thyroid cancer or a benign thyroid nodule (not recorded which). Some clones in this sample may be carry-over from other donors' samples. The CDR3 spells CSARDTFNGLANTGELFF. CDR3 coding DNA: TGCAGTGCTAGAGACACCTTCAATGGACTAGCGAACACCGGGGAGCTGTTTTTT.